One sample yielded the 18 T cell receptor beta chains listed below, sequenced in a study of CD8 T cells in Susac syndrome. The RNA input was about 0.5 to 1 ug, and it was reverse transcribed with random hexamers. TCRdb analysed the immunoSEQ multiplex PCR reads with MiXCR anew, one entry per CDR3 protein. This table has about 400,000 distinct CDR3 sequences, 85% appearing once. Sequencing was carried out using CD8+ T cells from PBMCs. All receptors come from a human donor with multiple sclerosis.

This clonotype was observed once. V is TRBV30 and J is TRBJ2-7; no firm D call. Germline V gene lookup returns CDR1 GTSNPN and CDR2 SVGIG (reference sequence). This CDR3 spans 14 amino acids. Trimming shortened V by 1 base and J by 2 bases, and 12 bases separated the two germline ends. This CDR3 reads CAWSDQAPTYEQYF. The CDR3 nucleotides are TGTGCCTGGAGTGACCAAGCGCCCACCTACGAGCAGTACTTC.

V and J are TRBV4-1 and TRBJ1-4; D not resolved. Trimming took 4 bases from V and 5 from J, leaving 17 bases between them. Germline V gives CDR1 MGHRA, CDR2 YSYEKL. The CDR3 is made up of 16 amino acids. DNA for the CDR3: TGCGCCAGCAGCCTAAGACGGGCAGGCTTAAATGAAAAACTGTTTTTT. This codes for CASSLRRAGLNEKLFF.

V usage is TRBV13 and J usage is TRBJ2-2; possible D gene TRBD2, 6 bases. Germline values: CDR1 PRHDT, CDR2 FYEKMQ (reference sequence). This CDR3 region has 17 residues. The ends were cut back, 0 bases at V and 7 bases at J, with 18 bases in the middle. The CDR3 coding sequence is TGTGCCAGCAGCTTAGGTCCGGGAGCTGGGCGTTACGGGGAGCTGTTTTTT. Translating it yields CASSLGPGAGRYGELFF.

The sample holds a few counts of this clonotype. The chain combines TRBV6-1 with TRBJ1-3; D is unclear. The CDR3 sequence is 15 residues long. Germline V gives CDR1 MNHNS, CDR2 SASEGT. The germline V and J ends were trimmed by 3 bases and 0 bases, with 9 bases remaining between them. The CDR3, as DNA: TGTGCCAGCAGTGAGGGTCGTACCTCTGGAAACACCATATATTTT. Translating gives CASSEGRTSGNTIYF.

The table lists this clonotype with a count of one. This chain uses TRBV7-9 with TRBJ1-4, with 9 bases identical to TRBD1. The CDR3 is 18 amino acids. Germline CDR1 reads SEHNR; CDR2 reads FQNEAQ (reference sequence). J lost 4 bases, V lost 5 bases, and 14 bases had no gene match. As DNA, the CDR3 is TGTGCCAGCAGCCAGTCCCGGGACAGGGTAAGAGGTAATGAAAAACTGTTTTTT. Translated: CASSQSRDRVRGNEKLFF.

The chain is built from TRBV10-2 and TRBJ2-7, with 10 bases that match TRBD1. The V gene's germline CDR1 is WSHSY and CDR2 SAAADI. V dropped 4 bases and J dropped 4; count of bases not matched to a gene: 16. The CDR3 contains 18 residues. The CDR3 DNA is TGCGCCAGCAGTGGACAGGGGGCCATCGTCGCAGTCGGGTACGAGCAGTACTTC. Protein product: CASSGQGAIVAVGYEQYF.

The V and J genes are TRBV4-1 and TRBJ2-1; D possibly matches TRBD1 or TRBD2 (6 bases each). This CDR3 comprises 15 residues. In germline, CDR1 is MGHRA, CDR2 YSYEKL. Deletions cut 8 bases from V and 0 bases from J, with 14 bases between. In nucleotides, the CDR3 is TGCGCCAGCGGGGAAGGGGGGCTCTCCTACAATGAGCAGTTCTTC. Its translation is CASGEGGLSYNEQFF.

CDR3 region: CASSVRLAGGPITDTQYF. In DNA form, the CDR3 reads TGTGCCAGCAGCGTAAGACTAGCGGGGGGGCCGATCACAGATACGCAGTATTTT. The J gene is TRBJ2-3, the V gene TRBV7-9; 14 nucleotides align to TRBD2. The CDR3 length is 18 residues. Germline V gene data show CDR1 as SEHNR and CDR2 as FQNEAQ (reference sequence). The ends lost 5 bases at V and 2 bases at J; junction bases unmatched: 9.

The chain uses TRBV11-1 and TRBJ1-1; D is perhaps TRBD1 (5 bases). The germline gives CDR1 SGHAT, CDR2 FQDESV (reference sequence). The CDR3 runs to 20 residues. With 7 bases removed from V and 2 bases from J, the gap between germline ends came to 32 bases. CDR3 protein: CASNLVGPGGSGGLNTEAFF. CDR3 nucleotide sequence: TGTGCCAGCAACCTAGTCGGCCCAGGAGGTTCGGGGGGTCTTAACACTGAAGCTTTCTTT.

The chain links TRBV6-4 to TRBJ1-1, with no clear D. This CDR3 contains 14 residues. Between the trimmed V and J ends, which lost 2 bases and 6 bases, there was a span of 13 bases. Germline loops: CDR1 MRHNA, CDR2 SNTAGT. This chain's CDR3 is CASSDEPFGAEAFF. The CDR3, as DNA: TGTGCCAGCAGTGACGAGCCCTTTGGCGCTGAAGCTTTCTTT.

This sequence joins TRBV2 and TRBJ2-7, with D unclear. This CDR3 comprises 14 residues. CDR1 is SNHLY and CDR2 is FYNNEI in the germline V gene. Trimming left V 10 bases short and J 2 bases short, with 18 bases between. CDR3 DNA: TGTGCCACCCTCACCACCAGCCCGCCCTACGAGCAGTACTTC. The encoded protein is CATLTTSPPYEQYF.

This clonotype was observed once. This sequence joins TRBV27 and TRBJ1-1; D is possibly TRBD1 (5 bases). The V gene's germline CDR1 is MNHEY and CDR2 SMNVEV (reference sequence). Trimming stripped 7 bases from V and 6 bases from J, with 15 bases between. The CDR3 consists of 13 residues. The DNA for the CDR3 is TGTGCCAGCACTAAGTTGGGGGATGCTGAAGCTTTCTTT. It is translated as CASTKLGDAEAFF.

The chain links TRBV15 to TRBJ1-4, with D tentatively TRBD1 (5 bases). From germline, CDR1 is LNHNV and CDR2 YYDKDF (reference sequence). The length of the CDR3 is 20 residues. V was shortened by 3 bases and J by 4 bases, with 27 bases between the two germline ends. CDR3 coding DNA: TGTGCCACCAGCAGTTCCGCTACCGGGACCCTCCCTAGATTTAATGAAAAACTGTTTTTT. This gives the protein CATSSSATGTLPRFNEKLFF. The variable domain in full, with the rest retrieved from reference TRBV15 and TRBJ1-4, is DAMVIQNPRYQVTQFGKPVTLSCSQTLNHNVMYWYQQKSSQAPKLLFHYYDKDFNNEADTPDNFQSRRPNTSFCFLDIRSPGLGDTAMYLCATSSSATGTLPRFNEKLFFGSGTQLSVL.

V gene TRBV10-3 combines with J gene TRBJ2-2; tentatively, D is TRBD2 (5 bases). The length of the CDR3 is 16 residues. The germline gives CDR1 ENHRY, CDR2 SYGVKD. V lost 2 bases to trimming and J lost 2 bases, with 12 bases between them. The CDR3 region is CAISEPVEGNTGELFF. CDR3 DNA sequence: TGTGCCATCAGTGAGCCGGTAGAGGGTAACACCGGGGAGCTGTTTTTT.

The chain's CDR3 is CASTGTGASEQYF. The CDR3 coding sequence is TGTGCCTCCACCGGGACAGGGGCCAGCGAGCAGTACTTC. V is TRBV7-9 and J is TRBJ2-7; TRBD1 matches 10 bases. The CDR3 covers 13 residues. The germline CDR1 and CDR2 sequences are SEHNR and FQNEAQ (reference sequence). V lost 11 bases to trimming and J lost 6 bases; unmatched junction nucleotides: 10.

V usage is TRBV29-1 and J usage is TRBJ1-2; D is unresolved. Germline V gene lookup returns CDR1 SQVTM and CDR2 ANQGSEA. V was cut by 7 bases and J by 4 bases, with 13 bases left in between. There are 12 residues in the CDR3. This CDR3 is CSDLRSSYGYTF. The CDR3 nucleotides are TGCAGCGACCTTAGATCCAGCTATGGCTACACCTTC.

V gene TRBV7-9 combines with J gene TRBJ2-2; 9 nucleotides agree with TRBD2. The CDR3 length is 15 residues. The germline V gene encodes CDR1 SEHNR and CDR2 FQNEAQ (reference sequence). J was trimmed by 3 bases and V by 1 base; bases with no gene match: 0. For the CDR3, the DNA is TGTGCCAGCAGCTTAGGGACTAGCGACACCGGGGAGCTGTTTTTT. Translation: CASSLGTSDTGELFF.

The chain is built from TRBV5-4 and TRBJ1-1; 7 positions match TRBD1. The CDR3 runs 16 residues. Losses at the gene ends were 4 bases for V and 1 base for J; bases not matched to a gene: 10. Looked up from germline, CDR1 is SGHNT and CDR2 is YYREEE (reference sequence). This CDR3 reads CASSHPQGQQNTEAFF. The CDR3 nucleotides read TGTGCCAGCAGCCATCCCCAGGGACAGCAGAACACTGAAGCTTTCTTT.